The entry that follows covers one TCR beta chain sequence. The antigen is not known. This sample's treatment: approximately nine-day PBMC culture with coronavirus spike peptide pools or control peptides (ViraFEST assay). This sample is part of a study of vaccination and CD4 T cells after COVID-19. The wider study: Post-COVID samples had a sampling time that fell a median approximately 97 days after diagnosis (range 35 to 161).

The CDR3 totals 15 residues. Trimming removed 4 bases from V and 1 base from J, with 16 bases in between. Germline V gene data show CDR1 as DFQATT and CDR2 as SNEGSKA (reference sequence). The assay that was used to sequence DNA from cultured CD4+ T cells was the Oncomine TCR Beta short-read assay. TCRdb re-derived calls from the PCR reads in MiXCR, one entry per CDR3 protein. The repertoire consists of 7,000 or so distinct CDR3 sequences, with 74% occurring once and the leading ten covering 33%. The source of this sequence is a human donor who had recovered from COVID-19. This chain joins TRBV20-1 and TRBJ1-1, with a weak D call TRBD1 (6 bases). Specimen: CD4+ T cells from blood, cultured in vitro. The chain's CDR3 is CSAIMDSRQNTEAFF. The CDR3 nucleotides are TGCAGTGCTATAATGGACAGTCGCCAGAACACTGAAGCTTTCTTT.